Included here is one T cell receptor beta chain sequence, with context. The data derive from a study of CD8 T cells in Susac syndrome. Sequencing of TCR beta was performed on blood CD8+ and CD4+ T cells. The controls, all healthy donors, were matched for age and sex. It was negative isolation that provided the CD8+ and CD4+ T cells, whereas TEMRA cells were enriched by FACS. Random hexamers served to reverse transcribe about 0.5 to 1 ug RNA. The immunoSEQ assay covered 54 Vbeta and 13 Jbeta segments for CDR3. TCRdb re-analysed the immunoSEQ multiplex PCR reads in MiXCR, keeping a single row per CDR3 protein. The sample carries 55,000 to 70,000 distinct CDR3 sequences, 85% to 95% recorded once. Sequenced sample: CD8+ T cells from PBMCs. The receptor was derived from a human donor in good health.

For the CDR3, the DNA is TGTGCCAGCAGTGAAAAGGTCCCGGGACAGGGCTCCTACGAGCAGTACTTC. Its translation: CASSEKVPGQGSYEQYF. This rearrangement joins TRBV25-1 to TRBJ2-7, with TRBD1 identical over 9 bases. This CDR3 comprises 17 residues. Per the germline V gene, CDR1 is MGHDK and CDR2 is SYGVNS. Losses at the gene ends were 2 bases for V and 0 bases for J; bases not matched to a gene: 8.